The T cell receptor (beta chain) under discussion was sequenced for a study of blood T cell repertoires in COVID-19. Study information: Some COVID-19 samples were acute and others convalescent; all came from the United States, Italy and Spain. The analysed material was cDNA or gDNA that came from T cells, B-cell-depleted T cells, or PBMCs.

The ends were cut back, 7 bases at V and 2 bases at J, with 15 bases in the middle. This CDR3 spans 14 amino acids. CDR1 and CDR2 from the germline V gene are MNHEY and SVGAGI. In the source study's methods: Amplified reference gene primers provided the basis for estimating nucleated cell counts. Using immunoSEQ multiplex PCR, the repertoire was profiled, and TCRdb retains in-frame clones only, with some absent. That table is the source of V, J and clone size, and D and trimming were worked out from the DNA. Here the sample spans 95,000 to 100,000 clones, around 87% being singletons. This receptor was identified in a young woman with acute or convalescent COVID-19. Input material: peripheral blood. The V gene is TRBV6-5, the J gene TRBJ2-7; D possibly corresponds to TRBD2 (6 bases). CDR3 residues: CASKEGPGAYEQYF. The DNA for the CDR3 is TGTGCCAGCAAGGAGGGGCCGGGGGCCTACGAGCAGTACTTC.